These 20 T cell receptor beta chains originate from one sample sequenced in a study of T cell responses to AZD1222 COVID-19 vaccine (dated by TCRdb to about 2021). Interpreted using the paper, the time point label stands for: baseline before first vaccination. Receptor libraries were prepared by the immunoSEQ multiplex PCR assay. TCRdb stores this immuneACCESS table with in-frame sequences only. Part of the clones is absent; in the studies checked, under half of the shortfall reflects unresolved V genes, and no reason is known for the rest. The sample has some 120,000 clones on record, about nine tenths of them singletons. The ten largest clones take up 6% to 9% of the sample. Here the sequenced sample was peripheral blood, taken on day 0 of AZD1222 vaccination. These receptors originate from an adult in good health.

The chain links TRBV5-4 to TRBJ2-7; TRBD2 matches at 9 bases. The CDR3 spans 15 residues. The trim removed 0 bases at V and 2 bases at J, leaving 3 bases unmatched. Germline values: CDR1 SGHNT, CDR2 YYREEE (reference sequence). The CDR3 nucleotides are TGTGCCAGCAGCTTGGATCTAGCGGGAACCTACGAGCAGTACTTC. This translates into CASSLDLAGTYEQYF.

This chain joins TRBV27 and TRBJ2-3; D might be TRBD2 (5 bases). This CDR3 has 15 amino acids. Germline V gene sequence: CDR1 MNHEY, CDR2 SMNVEV (reference sequence). Trimming cost V 5 bases and J 6 bases, with 18 bases left between them. The CDR3 here is CASSDRGPYRDTQYF. The CDR3 nucleotides read TGTGCCAGCAGTGACCGGGGTCCCTATCGGGATACGCAGTATTTT.

The chain recombines TRBV5-1 with TRBJ2-1, with 8 bases identical to TRBD2. Germline-derived CDR1 and CDR2 are SGHRS and YFSETQ. The V gene end was trimmed by 4 bases and the J gene end by 9 bases; junction bases not matched to a gene: 12. The CDR3 runs 15 residues. This CDR3 is CASSPGGFAGTEQFF. The DNA of the CDR3 is TGCGCCAGCAGCCCGGGAGGGTTCGCGGGAACTGAGCAGTTCTTC.

The chain couples TRBV11-3 to TRBJ2-6; D could derive from TRBD1 or TRBD2 (6 bases each). CDR1 is SGHNT and CDR2 is YENEEA in the germline V gene. The V end was cut by 1 base, the J end by 0 bases, with 7 bases between. CDR3 length: 16 amino acids. The chain's CDR3 is CASSLGGASGANVLTF. CDR3 in DNA: TGTGCCAGCAGCTTAGGGGGGGCCTCTGGGGCCAACGTCCTGACTTTC.

The rearrangement links TRBV10-1 to TRBJ2-7; a possible D gene is TRBD1 (5 bases). The CDR3 sequence is 14 residues long. CDR1 and CDR2 (germline): WNHNN, SYGVQD (reference sequence). The germline V and J ends were trimmed by 0 bases and 6 bases, with 12 bases remaining between them. The CDR3 reads CASSESIAQGEQYF. In DNA form, the CDR3 reads TGCGCCAGCAGTGAGTCGATAGCCCAGGGCGAGCAGTACTTC.

This chain joins TRBV6-5 and TRBJ2-7; 7 nucleotides match TRBD2. Germline CDR1 reads MNHEY; CDR2 reads SVGAGI. This CDR3 is built from 16 residues. After removal of 0 bases from V and 6 bases from J, the junction contained 11 bases not matched to a gene. The chain's CDR3 is CASSYSSLADVSEQYF. Written as DNA, the CDR3 is TGTGCCAGCAGTTACTCGTCCCTAGCGGACGTCTCCGAGCAGTACTTC.

V usage is TRBV2 and J usage is TRBJ2-2; no firm D call. From germline, CDR1 is SNHLY and CDR2 FYNNEI. This CDR3 comprises 14 residues. The germline V and J ends were trimmed by 6 bases and 4 bases, with 12 bases remaining between them. CDR3 in amino acids: CASSRRALTGELFF. The DNA of the CDR3 is TGTGCCAGCAGCCGCCGGGCCCTCACCGGGGAGCTGTTTTTT.

This chain links TRBV2 with TRBJ1-5; D is unresolved. The V end was cut by 7 bases, the J end by 4 bases, with 14 bases between. This CDR3 region has 14 residues. Looked up from germline, CDR1 is SNHLY and CDR2 is FYNNEI. The CDR3 spells CASNPTQANQPQHF. CDR3 nucleotide sequence: TGTGCCAGCAACCCGACGCAGGCGAATCAGCCCCAGCATTTT.

The chain links TRBV5-4 to TRBJ2-1; no clear D gene. The CDR3 consists of 16 residues. Germline V gene lookup returns CDR1 SGHNT and CDR2 YYREEE (reference sequence). V lost 4 bases and J lost 0, with 14 bases in between. This chain's CDR3 is CASSVQGGISYNEQFF. CDR3 DNA sequence: TGTGCCAGCAGCGTACAAGGTGGGATCTCCTACAATGAGCAGTTCTTC.

For this clone: A read error may account for a junction end that differs from germline. The chain has TRBV6-5 and TRBJ2-7; D may correspond to TRBD1 or TRBD2 (6 bases each). The CDR3 loop spans 12 amino acids. The germline CDR1 and CDR2 sequences are MNHEY and SVGAGI. CDR3 in amino acids: CATAGDSYEQYF. In DNA, the CDR3 is TGCGCCACGGCAGGGGACTCGTACGAGCAGTACTTC.

The DNA for the CDR3 is TGCGCCAGCAGCTTGGGCAGTTCTCTCCAGGGTGGCTACACCTTC. Protein product: CASSLGSSLQGGYTF. The chain is built from TRBV5-1 and TRBJ1-2; weak D call: TRBD1 (5 bases). Germline CDR1 is SGHRS and CDR2 is YFSETQ. The CDR3 runs to 15 residues. V was shortened by 0 bases and J by 7 bases, with 16 bases between the two germline ends.

V gene TRBV10-3 combines with J gene TRBJ1-5; D gene uncertain. The V end was cut by 3 bases, the J end by 3 bases, with 9 bases between. The germline CDR1 and CDR2 sequences are ENHRY and SYGVKD. This CDR3 contains 14 residues. CDR3 amino acids: CAISDQNNNQPQHF. The CDR3 DNA is TGTGCCATCAGTGACCAGAATAACAATCAGCCCCAGCATTTT.

This clone was counted only a few times. The V and J genes are TRBV18 and TRBJ2-2; 8 bases map to TRBD1. Germline trimming cut 3 bases from V and 4 bases from J; bases unmatched to any gene: 10. This CDR3 has 17 residues. Germline V lookup: CDR1 KGHSH, CDR2 LQKENI. The CDR3 region has the DNA TGTGCCAGCTCACCGTCCCAGGGGGCGCGTGGCACCGGGGAGCTGTTTTTT. Protein product: CASSPSQGARGTGELFF.

The chain links TRBV24-1 to TRBJ1-1, with 7 bases aligning to TRBD1. The V gene end was trimmed by 0 bases and the J gene end by 0 bases; junction bases not matched to a gene: 9. The CDR3 runs 18 residues. Germline V gene sequence: CDR1 KGHDR, CDR2 SFDVKD. Here the CDR3 reads CATSDLKGQVGVNTEAFF. CDR3 in DNA: TGTGCCACCAGTGATTTGAAAGGACAGGTGGGGGTGAACACTGAAGCTTTCTTT.

This chain uses TRBV5-1 with TRBJ2-3; 7 positions match TRBD2. With 4 bases clipped from V and 1 base from J, the junction kept 9 bases outside the gene matches. Germline CDR1 SGHRS, CDR2 YFSETQ. The CDR3 is 16 residues long. The CDR3 DNA reads as TGCGCCAGCAGCCCATTAACTAGCGACGGCACAGATACGCAGTATTTT. Amino acid sequence: CASSPLTSDGTDTQYF.

The CDR3 protein is CASSLVGTTHGELFF. The CDR3 DNA reads as TGCGCCAGCAGCTTGGTTGGGACTACTCACGGGGAGCTGTTTTTT. This chain links TRBV5-1 with TRBJ2-2, with 7 bases aligning to TRBD2. CDR3 length: 15 residues. Germline trimming cut 0 bases from V and 7 bases from J; bases unmatched to any gene: 6. Germline values: CDR1 SGHRS, CDR2 YFSETQ.

J is TRBJ2-1 and V is TRBV7-7; 11 bases match TRBD2. Germline V CDR1 and CDR2: SSHAT, FNYEAQ (reference sequence). The CDR3 contains 15 residues. CDR3 nucleotides: TGTGCTAGCTCCCCCGGGACTAGCGGCTACAATGAGCAGTTCTTC. This encodes CASSPGTSGYNEQFF.

The CDR3 nucleotides are TGTGCCAGCACCTACGCCCGGAGCGAGCAGTACTTC. Its translation is CASTYARSEQYF. The chain has TRBV2 and TRBJ2-7; D is unresolved. This CDR3 is 12 amino acids long. V dropped 7 bases and J dropped 6 bases, with 13 bases sitting between them. Per germline, CDR1 SNHLY and CDR2 FYNNEI.

A few counts support this clone. CDR3 amino acids: CASSPLDSTEAFF. In DNA form, the CDR3 reads TGTGCCAGCTCACCGCTGGATTCCACTGAAGCTTTCTTT. This sequence joins TRBV18 and TRBJ1-1; no reliable D call. Per the germline V gene, CDR1 is KGHSH and CDR2 is LQKENI. Deletions cut 3 bases from V and 4 bases from J, with 9 bases between. CDR3 length: 13 residues.

The chain joins TRBV30 to TRBJ2-2, with a weak D call TRBD1 (6 bases). Germline V lookup: CDR1 GTSNPN, CDR2 SVGIG (reference sequence). V shed 0 bases and J shed 4 bases, with 9 bases lying between them. The CDR3 consists of 14 residues. As DNA, the CDR3 is TGTGCCTGGAGTGTCATGGGGGCCACCGGGGAGCTGTTTTTT. This encodes CAWSVMGATGELFF.